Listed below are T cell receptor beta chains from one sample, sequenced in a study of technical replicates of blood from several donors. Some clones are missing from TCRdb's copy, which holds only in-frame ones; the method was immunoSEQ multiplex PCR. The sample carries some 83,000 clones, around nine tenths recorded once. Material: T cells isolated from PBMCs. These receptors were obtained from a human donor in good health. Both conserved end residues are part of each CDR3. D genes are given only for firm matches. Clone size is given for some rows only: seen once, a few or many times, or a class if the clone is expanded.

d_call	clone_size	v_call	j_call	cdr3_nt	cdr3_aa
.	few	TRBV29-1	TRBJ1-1	TGCAGCGCTTACAGGGCCACTAACACTGAAGCTTTCTTT	CSAYRATNTEAFF
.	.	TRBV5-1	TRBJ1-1	TGCGCCAGCAGCTTGAGCGGGTTTGAAGCTTTCTTT	CASSLSGFEAFF
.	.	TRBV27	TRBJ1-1	TGTGCCAGCAGTTTACCGGGAATCACTGAAGCTTTCTTT	CASSLPGITEAFF
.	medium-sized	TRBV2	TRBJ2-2	TGTGCCAGTCAAAACACCGGGGAGCTGTTTTTT	CASQNTGELFF
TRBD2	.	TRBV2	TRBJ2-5	TGTGCCAGCAGTGATGGGCTAGCGGGGGCGGGGGAGACCCAGTACTTC	CASSDGLAGAGETQYF
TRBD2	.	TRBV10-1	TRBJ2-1	TGCGCCAGCAGTGATGCGGGGAGGGAGTTCTTC	CASSDAGREFF
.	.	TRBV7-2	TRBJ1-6	TGTGCCAGCAGCTTGGGGGGGACATATAATTCACCCCTCCACTTT	CASSLGGTYNSPLHF
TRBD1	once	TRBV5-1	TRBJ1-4	TGCGCCAGCAGCGTGACAGGGGGTTGGGATGAAAAACTGTTTTTT	CASSVTGGWDEKLFF
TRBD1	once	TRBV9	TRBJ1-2	TGTGCCAGCAGCGAAAGACAGGGGGCGCCGGGCTACACCTTC	CASSERQGAPGYTF
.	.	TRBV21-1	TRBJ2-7	TGTGCCAGCAGCAAAGAACAGGGCTACGAGCAGTACTTC	CASSKEQGYEQYF
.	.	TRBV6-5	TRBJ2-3	TGTGCCAGCAGTTACTCTATGCGGGACAGCACAGATACGCAGTATTTT	CASSYSMRDSTDTQYF
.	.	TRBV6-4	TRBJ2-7	TGTGCCAGCAGTGACGGTACACGCCTCGAATACGAGCAGTACTTC	CASSDGTRLEYEQYF
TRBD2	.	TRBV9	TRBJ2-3	TGTGCCAGCAGCACCCGGGGGGACCTCACAGATACGCAGTATTTT	CASSTRGDLTDTQYF
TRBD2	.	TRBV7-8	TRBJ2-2	TGTGCCAGCAGCTTGCGATCGACTAGCGGGACGACGAACACCGGGGAGCTGTTTTTT	CASSLRSTSGTTNTGELFF
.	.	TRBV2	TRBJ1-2	TGTGCCAGCAGTGCTGAGGTTGCGGCTGGCTACACCTTC	CASSAEVAAGYTF
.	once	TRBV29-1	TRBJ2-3	TGCAGCGTTCTGGTCAGGGCTGTGGATACGCAGTATTTT	CSVLVRAVDTQYF
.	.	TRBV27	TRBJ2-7	TGTGCCAGCAGTTTAGATCGAGGGTCAACCTACGAGCAGTACTTC	CASSLDRGSTYEQYF
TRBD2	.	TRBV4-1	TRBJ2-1	TGCGCCAGCAGCCAATTTACAGCGGGGAGGGCCTACAATGAGCAGTTCTTC	CASSQFTAGRAYNEQFF
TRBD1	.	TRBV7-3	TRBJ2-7	TGTGCCAGCAGTGGGACAGGGGACGAGCAGTACTTC	CASSGTGDEQYF
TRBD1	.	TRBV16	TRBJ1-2	TGTGCCAGCAGCCCAGGACAGGACTACTATGGCTACACCTTC	CASSPGQDYYGYTF
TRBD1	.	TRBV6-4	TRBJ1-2	TGTGCCAGCAGTCCATCCGGGACAGGGGGCGTCTACACCTTC	CASSPSGTGGVYTF
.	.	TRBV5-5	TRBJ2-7	TGTGCCAGCAGCCGTGATCAAGGGGTCTACTACGAGCAGTACTTC	CASSRDQGVYYEQYF
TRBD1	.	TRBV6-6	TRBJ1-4	TGTGCCAGTTCTGCCGGGGACAGGGCTAAATATGGACGGGTTTTT	CASSAGDRAKYGRVF
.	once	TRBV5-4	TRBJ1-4	TGTGCCAGCAGTTTCTACAGGGACGAAAAACTGTTTTTT	CASSFYRDEKLFF
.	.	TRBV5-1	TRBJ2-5	TGCGCCAGCAGCTTGGATGTCGGTCAAGAGACCCAGTACTTC	CASSLDVGQETQYF
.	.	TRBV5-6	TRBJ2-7	TGTGCCAGCAGTCTTTCTAAGCGGTTTCGTCCCTACGAGCAGTACTTC	CASSLSKRFRPYEQYF
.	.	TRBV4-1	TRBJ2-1	TGCGCCAGCAGCCAAGCGGGACTCTTTGGGGAAGAGCAGTTCTTC	CASSQAGLFGEEQFF
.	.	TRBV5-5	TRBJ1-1	TGTGCCAGCCACCCGAGCGGACAGCCAACTGAAGCTTTCTTT	CASHPSGQPTEAFF
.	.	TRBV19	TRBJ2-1	TGTGCCAGTAGTTTCGGGTACAATGAGCAGTTCTTC	CASSFGYNEQFF
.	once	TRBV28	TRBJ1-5	TGTGCCAGCAGTTTTCCCGACGGAGGTTTGGGCAATCAGCCCCAGCATTTT	CASSFPDGGLGNQPQHF
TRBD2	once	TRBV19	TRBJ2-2	TGTGCCAGTAGTCGCTCTAGCGGGGCGTGGGGGGAGCTGTTTTTT	CASSRSSGAWGELFF
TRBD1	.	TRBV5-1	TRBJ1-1	TGCGCCAGCAGCTCGGGGGACAGGGTATACACTGAAGCTTTCTTT	CASSSGDRVYTEAFF
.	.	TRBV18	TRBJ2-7	TGTGCCAGCTCACCTGGGGCAGAGAAAACCTACGAGCAGTACTTC	CASSPGAEKTYEQYF
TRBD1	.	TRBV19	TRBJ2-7	TGTGCCAGTACCGCGGACAGGGGCGGTCCGGAGCAGTACTTC	CASTADRGGPEQYF
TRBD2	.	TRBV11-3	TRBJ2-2	TGTGCCAGCAGCTTAGATGCGGGGGAGAGGGACGGGGAGCTGTTTTTT	CASSLDAGERDGELFF
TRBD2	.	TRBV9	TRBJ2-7	TGTGCCAGCAGCGTAGGGACTAGTTCCAACTCCTACGAGCAGTACTTC	CASSVGTSSNSYEQYF
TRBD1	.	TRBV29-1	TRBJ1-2	TGCAGCGTTACCGGGACAGCACCCATGGGGTATGGCTACACCTTC	CSVTGTAPMGYGYTF
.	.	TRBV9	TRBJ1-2	TGTGCCAGCAGCGACAATGCCCGGACAGAGCGAACTAACTATGGCTACACCTTC	CASSDNARTERTNYGYTF
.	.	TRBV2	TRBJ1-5	TGTGCCACCGCTGGAGAGAGCAATCAGCCCCAGCATTTT	CATAGESNQPQHF
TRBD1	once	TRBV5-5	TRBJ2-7	TGTGCCAGCAGCTCGGGACAGGGCGGCCGCGAGCAGTACTTC	CASSSGQGGREQYF
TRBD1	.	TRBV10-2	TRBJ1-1	TGCGCCAGCAGTGAGATGGTGACAGGGGTAATCAACACTGAAGCTTTCTTT	CASSEMVTGVINTEAFF
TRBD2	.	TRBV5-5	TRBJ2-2	TGTGCCAGCAGCCCTGGACTAGCGGGAGGAAGACCCGGGGAGCTGTTTTTT	CASSPGLAGGRPGELFF
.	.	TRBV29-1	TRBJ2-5	TGCAGCGTTGAAGATTCCTATCAAGAGACCCAGTACTTC	CSVEDSYQETQYF
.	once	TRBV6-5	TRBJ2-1	TGTGCCAGCAGTAGACTCCGGGACACCGTTGGAGAGCAGTTCTTC	CASSRLRDTVGEQFF
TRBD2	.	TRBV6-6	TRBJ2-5	TGTGCCAGCAGTGCGGGAGGGCCCAGGGAGACCCAGTACTTC	CASSAGGPRETQYF
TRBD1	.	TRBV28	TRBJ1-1	TGTGCCAGCAGTTCACCGGGACAGGAATTTCGGGCTTTCTTT	CASSSPGQEFRAFF
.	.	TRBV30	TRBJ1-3	TGTGCCTGGAGACTGGGGGGATCTCGTGGAAACACCATATATTTT	CAWRLGGSRGNTIYF